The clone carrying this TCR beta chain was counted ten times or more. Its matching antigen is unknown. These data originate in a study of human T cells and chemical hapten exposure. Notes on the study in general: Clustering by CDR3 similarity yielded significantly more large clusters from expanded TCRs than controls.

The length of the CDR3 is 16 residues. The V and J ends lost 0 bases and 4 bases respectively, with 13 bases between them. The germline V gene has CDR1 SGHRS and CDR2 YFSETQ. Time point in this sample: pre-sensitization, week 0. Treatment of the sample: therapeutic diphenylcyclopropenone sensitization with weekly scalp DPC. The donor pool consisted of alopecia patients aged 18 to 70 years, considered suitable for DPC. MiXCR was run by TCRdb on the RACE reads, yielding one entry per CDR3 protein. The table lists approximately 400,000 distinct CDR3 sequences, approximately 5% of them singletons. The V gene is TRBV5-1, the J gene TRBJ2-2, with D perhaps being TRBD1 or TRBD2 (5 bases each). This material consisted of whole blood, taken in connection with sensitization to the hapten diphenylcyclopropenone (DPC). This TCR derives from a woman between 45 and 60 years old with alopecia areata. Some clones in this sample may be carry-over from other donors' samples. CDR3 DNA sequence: TGCGCCAGCAGCTTGGAAGTCATTGGGACCACCGGGGAGCTGTTTTTT. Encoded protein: CASSLEVIGTTGELFF. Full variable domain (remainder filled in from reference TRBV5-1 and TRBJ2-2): KAGVTQTPRYLIKTRGQQVTLSCSPISGHRSVSWYQQTPGQGLQFLFEYFSETQRNKGNFPGRFSGRQFSNSRSEMNVSTLELGDSALYLCASSLEVIGTTGELFFGEGSRLTVL.